What follows is one T cell receptor beta chain and its context. Its antigen is still unknown. The sample is drawn from a study of vaccination effects on CD4 cells after COVID-19. Regarding the study as a whole: Early timepoints after infection were absent, and convalescent patients were few in the study. Substantial clonal contraction characterized both infection- and vaccine-induced clones late after vaccination.

After expansion with viral peptide pools in the ViraFEST assay, antigen-specific CD4+ T cells were sequenced. Subsequent to a culture period of about ten days, CD4+ T cells were isolated. Trimming at V came to 8 bases and at J to 8 bases, leaving 12 bases not matched to a gene. The CDR3 length is 15 residues. Germline values: CDR1 WSHSY, CDR2 SAAADI. TCRdb keeps only in-frame clones here, not all; method: immunoSEQ multiplex PCR. The sample has roughly 76,000 clones; approximately 81% are singletons. This chain connects TRBV10-2 to TRBJ2-1; 10 bases fit TRBD2. This sample comprised CD4+ T cells from PBMCs cultured with HCoV-229E spike peptides, obtained before COVID-19 vaccination. This TCR derives from a human donor who received a COVID-19 vaccine. The CDR3 DNA follows: TGCGCCAGCGCGCCCATCAGCGGGGGGGCCCATGAGCAGTTCTTC. Protein sequence: CASAPISGGAHEQFF.